The source of this T cell receptor (beta chain) is a study of Graves' ophthalmopathy and Graves' hyperthyroidism. From RNA, the CDR3 regions of TCR beta chains were amplified and sequenced. The first round was an RT-PCR with HTBI primers, and the second round was a multiplex PCR. In TCRdb, the multiplex PCR reads were re-called with MiXCR into one record per CDR3 protein. The table shows about 480,000 distinct CDR3 sequences, with approximately 15% occurring only once. Whole-study findings and limits: The blood repertoire also included most expanded thyroid clonotypes above 0.001 frequency.

Trimming shortened V by 8 bases and J by 0 bases, and 16 bases separated the two germline ends. The CDR3 runs to 15 residues. This clonotype was detected a few times. Its antigen remains unknown. The origin of this receptor is a woman in her 30s with Graves' ophthalmopathy. The chain has TRBV12-3 or TRBV12-4 and TRBJ1-1, with a possible D match to TRBD1 (5 bases). Sequenced: blood. DNA for the CDR3: TGTGCCAGCGGATATGGGGACGCGATGAACACTGAAGCTTTCTTT. Its translation is CASGYGDAMNTEAFF.